This T cell receptor (beta chain) emerged from a study of T-cell reconstitution after alpha-beta-depleted transplantation in children. Unique molecular identifiers featured in how the TCRbeta library was prepared. TCRdb itself ran the PCR reads through MiXCR, one entry per CDR3 protein. This sample has 250,000 to 300,000 distinct CDR3 sequences, with 10% found just once. There are many counts of this clonotype. The CDR3 is made up of 16 amino acids. V shed 3 bases, J shed 6 bases, and the junction held 12 bases outside the gene matches. Germline CDR1 MGHRA, CDR2 YSYEKL. V is TRBV4-1 and J is TRBJ1-1; TRBD1 aligns across 8 bases. This receptor was obtained from a boy in the first two years of life with acute myeloid leukemia, due to receive a stem cell transplant. Source: PBMCs, taken before TCRalphabeta/CD19-depleted stem cell transplant. CDR3 sequence reads: CASSQAADRESAEAFF. The CDR3 bases are TGCGCCAGCAGCCAGGCAGCGGACAGGGAGTCCGCTGAAGCTTTCTTT.